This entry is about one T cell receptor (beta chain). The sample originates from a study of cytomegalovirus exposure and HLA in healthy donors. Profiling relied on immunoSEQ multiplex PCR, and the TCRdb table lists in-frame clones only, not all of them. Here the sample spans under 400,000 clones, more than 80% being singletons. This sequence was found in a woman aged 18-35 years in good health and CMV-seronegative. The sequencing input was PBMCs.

CDR3 amino acids: CASSWLAGGNEQFF. The CDR3 bases are TGCGCCAGCAGCTGGCTAGCGGGAGGCAATGAGCAGTTCTTC. This sequence joins TRBV5-1 and TRBJ2-1; 11 bases fit TRBD2. With V trimmed by 3 bases and J by 6 bases, 2 bases remained unmatched. The length of the CDR3 is 14 residues. CDR1 is SGHRS, CDR2 YFSETQ, per germline.